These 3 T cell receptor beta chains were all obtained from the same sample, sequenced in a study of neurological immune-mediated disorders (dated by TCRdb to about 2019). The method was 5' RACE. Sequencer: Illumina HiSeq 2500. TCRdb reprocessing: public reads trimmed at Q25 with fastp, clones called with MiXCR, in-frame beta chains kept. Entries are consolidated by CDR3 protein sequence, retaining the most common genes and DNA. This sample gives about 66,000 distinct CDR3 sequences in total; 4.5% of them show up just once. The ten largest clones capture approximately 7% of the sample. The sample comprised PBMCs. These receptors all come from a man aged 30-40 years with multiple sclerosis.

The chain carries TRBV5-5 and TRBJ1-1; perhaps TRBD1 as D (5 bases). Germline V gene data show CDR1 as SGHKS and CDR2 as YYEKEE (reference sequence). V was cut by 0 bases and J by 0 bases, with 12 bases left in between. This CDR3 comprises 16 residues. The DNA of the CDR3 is TGTGCCAGCAGCTTGGATAACGGGGGTCTGAACACTGAAGCTTTCTTT. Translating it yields CASSLDNGGLNTEAFF. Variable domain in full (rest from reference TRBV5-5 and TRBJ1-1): DAGVTQSPTHLIKTRGQQVTLRCSPISGHKSVSWYQQVLGQGPQFIFQYYEKEERGRGNFPDRFSARQFPNYSSELNVNALLLGDSALYLCASSLDNGGLNTEAFFGQGTRLTVV.

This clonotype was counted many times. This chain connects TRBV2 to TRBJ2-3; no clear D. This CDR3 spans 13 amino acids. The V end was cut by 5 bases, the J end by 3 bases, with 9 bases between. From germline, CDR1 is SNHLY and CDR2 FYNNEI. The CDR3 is CASSYTETDTQYF. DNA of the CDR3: TGTGCCAGCAGTTACACGGAAACAGATACGCAGTATTTT.

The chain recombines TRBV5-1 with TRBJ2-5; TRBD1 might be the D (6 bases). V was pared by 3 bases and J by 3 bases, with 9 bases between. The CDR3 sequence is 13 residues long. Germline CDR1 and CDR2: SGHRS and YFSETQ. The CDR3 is CASSSGTKETQYF. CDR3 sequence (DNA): TGCGCCAGCAGCTCTGGGACAAAAGAGACCCAGTACTTC.